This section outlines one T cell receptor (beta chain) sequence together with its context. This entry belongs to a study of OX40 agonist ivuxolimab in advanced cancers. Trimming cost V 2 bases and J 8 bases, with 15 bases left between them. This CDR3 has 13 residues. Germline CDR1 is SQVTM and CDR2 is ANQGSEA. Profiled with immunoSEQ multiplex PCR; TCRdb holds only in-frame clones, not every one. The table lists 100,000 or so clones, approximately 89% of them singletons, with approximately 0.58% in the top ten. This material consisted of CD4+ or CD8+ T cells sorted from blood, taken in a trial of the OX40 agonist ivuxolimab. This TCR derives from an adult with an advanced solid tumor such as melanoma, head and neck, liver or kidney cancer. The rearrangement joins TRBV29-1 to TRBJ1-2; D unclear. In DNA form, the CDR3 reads TGCAGCGTTGAAACTGACGTGGGATGGGGCTACACCTTC. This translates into CSVETDVGWGYTF.